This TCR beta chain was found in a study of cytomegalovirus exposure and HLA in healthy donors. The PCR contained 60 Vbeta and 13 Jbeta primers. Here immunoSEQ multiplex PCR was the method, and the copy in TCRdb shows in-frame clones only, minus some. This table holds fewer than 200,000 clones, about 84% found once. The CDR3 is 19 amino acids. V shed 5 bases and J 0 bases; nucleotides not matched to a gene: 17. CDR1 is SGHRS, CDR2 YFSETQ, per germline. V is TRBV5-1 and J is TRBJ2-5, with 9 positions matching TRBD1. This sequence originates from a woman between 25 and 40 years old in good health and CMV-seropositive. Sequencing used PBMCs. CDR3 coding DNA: TGCGCCAGCAGGAGAGAACTCCCTCGGGACAGGGTCAACCAAGAGACCCAGTACTTC. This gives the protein CASRRELPRDRVNQETQYF.